This paragraph reports one T cell receptor (beta chain). Its antigen has not been determined. Base qualities are not at hand, and no much larger clone is one base apart. The library was made by PCR. The listed sequencing device is Illumina HiSeq 2500. To reduce PCR and sequencing biases, unique molecular identifiers were built into the TCR beta cDNA libraries. Some 500,000 cDNA molecules were obtained per 1 to 10 million input T cells, so each molecule approximated one T cell. The same protocol used for the earlier healthy control dataset was applied to prepare and sequence the patient libraries. Within a given batch, samples were prepared together, multiplexed and sequenced on the same HiSeq lane. As for the original processing: MIGEC was used to process the raw barcoded reads, and molecular identifier groups with only a single read were discarded before consensus assembly and CDR3 extraction. Clonotype tables were post-analysed with VDJtools, normalizing diversity by down-sampling all datasets to the smallest sample size. To correct batch-related cross-sample contamination, repertoire overlap clustering matched CDR3 amino acid sequences but not nucleotide sequences. TCRdb reran the public reads through fastp at Q25 and MiXCR, keeping productive beta chains. CDR3 protein sequences are deduplicated, and each keeps its most common genes and DNA. For this entry, the V and J calls and clone size follow TCRdb and not the study's own pipeline. The table for this sample lists about 560,000 distinct CDR3 sequences; roughly 47% of them were counted only once. The ten biggest clones cover approximately 1.7% of the sample.

The data originate from a study of post-analysis software for immune sequencing data (dated by TCRdb to 2013 to 2016). Some background on the complete study: Relapsing-remitting, secondary progressive and progressive-relapsing multiple sclerosis were recorded as disease courses, and subtype annotation was lacking for some patients. A subset of samples was prepared in parallel using single-end sample barcoding, then pooled and co-amplified after Illumina adapter ligation. The patient repertoires were compared against approximately ten previously published healthy control repertoires obtained from donors aged 6 to 25 years.

General conclusions and limits of the study: Significantly higher frequencies in patients than in controls were found for about five TRBV segments, including TRBV5-6, TRBV5-1 and TRBV20-1. When samples were clustered directly using the F measure, samples prepared in the same batch co-clustered strongly, which prompted a batch-effect correction. The control group was slightly older than the multiple sclerosis patient group. Multiple sclerosis patients had significantly lower normalized Chao1 diversity than controls, a result that suggests substantial peripheral T-cell clonal expansion.

Measured from the cysteine to the phenylalanine, the CDR3 is 15 residues long. CDR3 DNA is the only sequence kept; it has 45 bases, read in frame from the first base. Via the germline V gene (reference sequence), CDR1 is MNHNY and CDR2 SVGAGI. To demonstrate the VDJtools post-analysis software, TCR beta repertoires were profiled from the peripheral blood of some 12 young patients with multiple sclerosis. The multiple sclerosis patients were children and adolescents ranging in age from roughly 6 to 15 years. Recombination joined TRBV6-6 with TRBJ2-5, and perhaps TRBD2 as D gene, on 6 matching bases. The assigned J gene may be wrong: the sequence end matches TRBJ2-4 better. The sequenced sample was blood. The receptor was isolated from a girl aged 10 to 17 with multiple sclerosis. The CDR3 loop reads CASSHRGIAKNIQYF. The base sequence is TGTGCCAGCAGCCACCGGGGGATAGCCAAAAACATTCAGTACTTC.